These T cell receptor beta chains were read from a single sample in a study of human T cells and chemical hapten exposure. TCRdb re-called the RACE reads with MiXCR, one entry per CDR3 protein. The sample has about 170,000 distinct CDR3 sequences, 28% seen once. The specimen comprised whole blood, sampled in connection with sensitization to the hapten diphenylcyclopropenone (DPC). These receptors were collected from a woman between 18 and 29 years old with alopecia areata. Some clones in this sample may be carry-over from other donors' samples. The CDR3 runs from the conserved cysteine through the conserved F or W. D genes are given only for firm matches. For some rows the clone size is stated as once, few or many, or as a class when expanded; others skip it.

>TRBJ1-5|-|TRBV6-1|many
CASSEARGSRPQHF
TGTGCCAGCAGTGAAGCTCGGGGGTCACGGCCCCAGCATTTT
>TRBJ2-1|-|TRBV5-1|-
CASSLAGLIPSSYNEQFF
TGCGCCAGCAGCTTGGCGGGTCTTATACCTAGCTCCTACAATGAGCAGTTCTTC
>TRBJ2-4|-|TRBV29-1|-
CSVAGRGKNIQYF
TGCAGCGTTGCTGGTAGGGGCAAAAACATTCAGTACTTC
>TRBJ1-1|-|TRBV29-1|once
CSVEGAYTEAFF
TGCAGCGTTGAAGGGGCTTACACTGAAGCTTTCTTT
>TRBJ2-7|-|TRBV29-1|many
CSVGGLYEQYF
TGCAGCGTTGGAGGGTTGTACGAGCAGTACTTC
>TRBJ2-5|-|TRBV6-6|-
CASSWTPPGWETQYF
TGTGCCAGCAGTTGGACACCTCCCGGATGGGAGACCCAGTACTTC
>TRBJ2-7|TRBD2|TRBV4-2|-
CASSPEGLAAYEQYF
TGTGCCAGCAGCCCCGAGGGACTAGCGGCCTACGAGCAGTACTTC
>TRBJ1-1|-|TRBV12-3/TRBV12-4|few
CASSSVDGLEEAFF
TGTGCCAGCAGCTCCGTGGACGGACTCGAGGAAGCTTTCTTT
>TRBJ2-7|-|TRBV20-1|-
CSSGAYEQYF
TGCAGTTCGGGGGCTTACGAGCAGTACTTC
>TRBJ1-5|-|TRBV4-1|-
CASSQDGVWWQPQHF
TGCGCCAGCAGCCAAGATGGGGTTTGGTGGCAGCCCCAGCATTTT
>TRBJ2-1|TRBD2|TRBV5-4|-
CASRPGSGSFYNEQFF
TGTGCCAGCAGACCTGGTAGCGGGAGTTTTTACAATGAGCAGTTCTTC
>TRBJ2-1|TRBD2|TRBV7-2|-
CASSLGGTSWNEQFF
TGTGCCAGCAGCTTAGGGGGGACTAGCTGGAATGAGCAGTTCTTC
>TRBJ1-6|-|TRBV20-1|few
CSARDSLYSSPLHF
TGCAGTGCTAGAGATAGCCTATACTCTTCACCCCTCCACTTT
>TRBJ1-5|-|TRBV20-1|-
CSARDHGTSNQPQHF
TGCAGTGCTAGAGATCATGGCACTAGCAATCAGCCCCAGCATTTT
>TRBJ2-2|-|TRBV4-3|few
CASSQVRQANTGELFF
TGCGCCAGCAGCCAAGTTCGACAGGCGAACACCGGGGAGCTGTTTTTT
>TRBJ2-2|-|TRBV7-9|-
CASSLDVHTGELFF
TGTGCCAGCAGCTTGGACGTCCACACCGGGGAGCTGTTTTTT
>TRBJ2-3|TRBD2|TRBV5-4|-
CASSSTSGRNTQYF
TGTGCCAGCAGCTCAACTAGCGGGAGAAATACGCAGTATTTT
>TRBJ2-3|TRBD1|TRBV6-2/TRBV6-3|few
CATTRDSSTDTQYF
TGTGCCACTACAAGGGACAGTAGCACAGATACGCAGTATTTT
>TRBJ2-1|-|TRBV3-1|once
CASSQGDGGDEQFF
TGTGCCAGCAGCCAAGGGGATGGGGGCGATGAGCAGTTCTTC
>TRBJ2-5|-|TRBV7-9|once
CASGWTDSQETQYF
TGTGCCAGCGGATGGACGGACTCCCAAGAGACCCAGTACTTC
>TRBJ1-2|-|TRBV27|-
CASSTSAGRSYGYTF
TGTGCCAGCAGTACTTCCGCCGGGCGATCTTATGGCTACACCTTC
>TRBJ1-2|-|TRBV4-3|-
CASSQGRNGYTF
TGCGCCAGCAGCCAAGGAAGGAATGGCTACACCTTC
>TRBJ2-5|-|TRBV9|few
CASSVGQLQETQYF
TGTGCCAGCAGCGTAGGGCAGCTCCAAGAGACCCAGTACTTC
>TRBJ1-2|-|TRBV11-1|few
CASSFENHFNYGYTF
TGTGCCAGCAGCTTTGAAAACCACTTTAACTATGGCTACACCTTC
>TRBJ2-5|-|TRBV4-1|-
CASSQRPPATGRETQYF
TGCGCCAGCAGCCAAAGACCCCCGGCCACGGGGCGGGAGACCCAGTACTTC
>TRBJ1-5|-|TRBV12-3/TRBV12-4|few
CASSLGIQPQHF
TGTGCCAGCAGTTTGGGGATACAGCCCCAGCATTTT
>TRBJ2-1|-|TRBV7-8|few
CASSELASGNEQFF
TGTGCCAGCAGCGAATTAGCGTCTGGCAATGAGCAGTTCTTC
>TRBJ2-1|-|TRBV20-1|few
CSAKDGEHEQFF
TGCAGTGCTAAGGACGGCGAGCATGAGCAGTTCTTC
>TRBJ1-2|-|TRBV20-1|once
CSALPPGDYGYTF
TGCAGTGCTCTTCCCCCGGGGGACTATGGCTACACCTTC
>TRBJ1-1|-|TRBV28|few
CASSFFGGVASAFF
TGTGCCAGCAGTTTTTTCGGGGGGGTCGCGTCGGCTTTCTTT
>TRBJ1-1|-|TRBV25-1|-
CASSHGWGINTEAFF
TGTGCCAGCAGTCACGGTTGGGGAATCAACACTGAAGCTTTCTTT
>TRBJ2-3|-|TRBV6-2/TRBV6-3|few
CASSYEPGAPSPTQYF
TGTGCCAGCAGTTACGAGCCCGGGGCCCCCAGTCCTACGCAGTATTTT
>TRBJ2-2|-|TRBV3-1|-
CASKSGGEDTGELFF
TGTGCCAGCAAGTCGGGGGGCGAGGACACCGGGGAGCTGTTTTTT
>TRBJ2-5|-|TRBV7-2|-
CASSSNTGAPGAQYF
TGTGCCAGCAGCTCCAATACCGGGGCCCCGGGTGCCCAGTACTTC
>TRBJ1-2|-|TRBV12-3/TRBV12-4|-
CASSVSGAVYGYTF
TGTGCCAGCAGCGTATCAGGGGCCGTCTATGGCTACACCTTC
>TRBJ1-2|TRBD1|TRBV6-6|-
CASTSRDRRNYGYTF
TGTGCCAGCACCTCCCGGGACAGGAGGAACTATGGCTACACCTTC
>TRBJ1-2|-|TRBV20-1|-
CSARITGSGYTF
TGCAGTGCTAGGATCACAGGGAGTGGCTACACCTTC
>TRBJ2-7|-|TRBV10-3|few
CAISELANEQYF
TGTGCCATCAGCGAACTAGCTAACGAGCAGTACTTC
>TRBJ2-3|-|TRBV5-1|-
CASQASVQADTQYF
TGCGCCAGCCAAGCTAGTGTACAGGCAGATACGCAGTATTTT
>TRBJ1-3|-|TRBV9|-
CASSPGATRAAGNTIYF
TGTGCCAGCAGCCCCGGCGCCACCCGGGCCGCTGGAAACACCATATATTTT
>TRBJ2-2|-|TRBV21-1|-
CASSPRRGVPGELFF
TGTGCCAGCAGCCCTAGGAGGGGGGTGCCCGGGGAGCTGTTTTTT
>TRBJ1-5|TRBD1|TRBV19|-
CASSIGDREQPQHF
TGTGCCAGTAGTATTGGGGACAGGGAACAGCCCCAGCATTTT
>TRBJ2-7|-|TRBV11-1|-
CAIKNGHEQYF
TGTGCCATCAAGAACGGCCACGAGCAGTACTTC
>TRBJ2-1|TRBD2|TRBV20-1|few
CSASLGLEGNEQFF
TGCAGTGCTAGTTTGGGACTAGAGGGCAATGAGCAGTTCTTC
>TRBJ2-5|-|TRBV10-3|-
CATGLQETQYF
TGTGCCACGGGACTGCAAGAGACCCAGTACTTC
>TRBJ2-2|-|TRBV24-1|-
CATSDPQGSVTGELFF
TGTGCCACCAGTGACCCACAGGGATCGGTCACCGGGGAGCTGTTTTTT
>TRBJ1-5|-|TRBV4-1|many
CASSREQLNQPQHF
TGCGCCAGCAGCCGGGAACAACTAAATCAGCCCCAGCATTTT
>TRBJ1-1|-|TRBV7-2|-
CASSLWGNTEAFF
TGTGCCAGCTCTTTGTGGGGGAACACTGAAGCTTTCTTT
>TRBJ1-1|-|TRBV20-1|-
CSARDQNIFF
TGCAGTGCTAGAGATCAAAACATTTTCTTT
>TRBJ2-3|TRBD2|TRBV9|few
CASSVEAGGSTDTQYF
TGTGCCAGCAGCGTAGAGGCGGGGGGAAGCACAGATACGCAGTATTTT
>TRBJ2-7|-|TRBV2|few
CASSGGPRGTFEQYF
TGTGCCAGCAGTGGAGGGCCTAGGGGCACCTTCGAGCAGTACTTC
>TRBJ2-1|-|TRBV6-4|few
CASSTGDYGIKFF
TGTGCCAGCAGCACAGGGGACTACGGAATTAAGTTCTTC
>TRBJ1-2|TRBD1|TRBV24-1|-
CATSDRASTGNSGYTF
TGTGCCACCAGTGACCGCGCATCGACAGGGAACTCTGGCTACACCTTC